This T cell receptor (beta chain) was documented in a study of T cells after yellow fever vaccination. Notes on the study in general: The secondary response showed a weaker magnitude and a faster peak, day 5 versus 15. The appearance of a small share of clonotypes in both CD4 and CD8 compartments was observed. Re-detected after boosting: most primary clones, 96% of CD4 and 80% to 90% of CD8.

Germline V gene data show CDR1 as DFQATT and CDR2 as SNEGSKA (reference sequence). This CDR3 spans 12 amino acids. The ends lost 3 bases at V and 12 bases at J; junction bases unmatched: 6. Turning to this clonotype: The antigen is not known.

Making TCR cDNA involved 5'RACE template switching, which added UMIs and a universal primer site. Via MiXCR, TCRdb re-called the 5' RACE reads, giving one row per CDR3 protein. The table lists approximately 160,000 distinct CDR3 sequences, approximately 6.2% of them singletons. This chain joins TRBV20-1 and TRBJ2-7, with TRBD2 matching over 12 bases. The TCR sequence derives from a man between 18 and 29 years old who received the YFV17D yellow fever vaccine. This specimen consisted of CD4+ T cells sorted from PBMCs, obtained on the day of the first yellow fever vaccination. DNA of the CDR3: TGCAGTGCTAGTTCTAGCGGGGGGGCCGCGTACTTC. The encoded protein is CSASSSGGAAYF.